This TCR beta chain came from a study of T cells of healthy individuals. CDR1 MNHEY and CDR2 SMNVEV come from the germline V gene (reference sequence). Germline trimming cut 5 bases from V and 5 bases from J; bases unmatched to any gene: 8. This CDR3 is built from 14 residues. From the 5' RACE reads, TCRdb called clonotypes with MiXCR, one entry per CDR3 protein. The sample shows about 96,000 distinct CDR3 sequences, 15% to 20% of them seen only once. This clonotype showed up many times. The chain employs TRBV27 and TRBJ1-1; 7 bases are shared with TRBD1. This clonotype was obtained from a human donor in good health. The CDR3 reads CASSPQQGMTEAFF. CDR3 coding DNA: TGTGCCAGCAGTCCGCAACAGGGGATGACTGAAGCTTTCTTT.